This TCR beta chain was sequenced in a study of Graves' ophthalmopathy and Graves' hyperthyroidism. Study results and caveats: Among thyroid clonotypes expanded above 0.001 frequency, most also appeared in blood.

RNA transcripts served as template for amplifying TCR beta CDR3 sequences. An initial RT-PCR round employing HTBI primers preceded a second-round multiplex PCR. In TCRdb, the multiplex PCR reads were re-called with MiXCR into one record per CDR3 protein. The table lists 500,000 to 700,000 distinct CDR3 sequences, roughly 39% of them singletons. New diagnoses, under 2 months' duration, and ages 18 to 65 characterized the hyperthyroidism patients. This clonotype was seen a handful of times. Its cognate antigen is unknown. This TCR was sampled from an adult man with Graves' hyperthyroidism. Sequencing was carried out using peripheral blood or thyroid tissue (not recorded which).

The CDR3 region has the DNA TGTGCCAGCAGCTTAGGCCCCCCCGGACAGGGGTATGAGCAGTACTTC. As protein: CASSLGPPGQGYEQYF. The chain combines TRBV7-8 with TRBJ2-7, with 9 bases matching TRBD1. This CDR3 contains 16 residues. The V segment lost 1 base and the J segment 7 bases; nucleotides outside the gene matches: 11. Germline values: CDR1 SGHVS, CDR2 FQNEAQ.